This T cell receptor beta chain was captured by sequencing in a study of blood T cell repertoires in COVID-19. Study-level information: Samples representing acute and convalescent COVID-19 were sourced from the United States, Italy and Spain. Sample material is recorded as cDNA or gDNA derived from T cells, B-cell-depleted T cells, or PBMCs.

Per the authors' pipeline: Amplifying reference gene primers gave estimates of nucleated cell counts. TCRdb keeps only in-frame clones here, not all; method: immunoSEQ multiplex PCR. V, J and clone size derive from that table, while D and trimming were established from the DNA sequence. The data hold approximately 70,000 clones, with 91% observed a single time. In germline, CDR1 is MNHNS, CDR2 SASEGT. V gave up 1 base and J gave up 15 bases, with 22 bases separating them. This CDR3 has 15 residues. Sequencing used peripheral blood. The sequence derives from a human donor in a cohort sampled during active COVID-19. V gene TRBV6-1 combines with J gene TRBJ1-3; maybe TRBD1 (6 bases). The CDR3 coding sequence is TGTGCCAGCAGTGAAGGCGGATTCAGGACAGCCCACCCATATTTT. Amino acid sequence: CASSEGGFRTAHPYF.